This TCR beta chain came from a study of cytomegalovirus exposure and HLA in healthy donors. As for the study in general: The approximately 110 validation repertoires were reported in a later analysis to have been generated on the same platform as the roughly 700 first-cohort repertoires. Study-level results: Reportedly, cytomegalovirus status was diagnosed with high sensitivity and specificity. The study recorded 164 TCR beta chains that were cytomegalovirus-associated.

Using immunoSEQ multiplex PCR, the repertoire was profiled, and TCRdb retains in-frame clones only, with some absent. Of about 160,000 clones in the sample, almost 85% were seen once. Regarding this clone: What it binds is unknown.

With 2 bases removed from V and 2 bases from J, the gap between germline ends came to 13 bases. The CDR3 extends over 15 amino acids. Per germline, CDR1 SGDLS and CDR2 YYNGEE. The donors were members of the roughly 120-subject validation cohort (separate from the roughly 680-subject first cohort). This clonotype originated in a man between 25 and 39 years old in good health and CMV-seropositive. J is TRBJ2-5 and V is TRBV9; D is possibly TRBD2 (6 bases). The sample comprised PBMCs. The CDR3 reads CASSVSGGVQETQYF. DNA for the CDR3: TGTGCCAGCAGCGTGTCCGGGGGAGTACAAGAGACCCAGTACTTC.